This T cell receptor beta chain comes out of a study of blood T cell repertoires in COVID-19. Study in general: The analysed material was cDNA or gDNA that came from T cells, B-cell-depleted T cells, or PBMCs.

The CDR3 spans 14 residues. CDR1 is LNHDA and CDR2 is SQIVND in the germline V gene (reference sequence). V lost 3 bases to trimming and J lost 5 bases, with 13 bases between them. The repertoire was sequenced with immunoSEQ multiplex PCR; TCRdb's copy has only in-frame clones and lacks some. The sample lists about 210,000 clones, about 85% seen once, with 0.55% to 0.75% in the top ten. The sequence was collected from a man aged 35 to 55 with acute or convalescent COVID-19. The sequenced sample was peripheral blood. The genes are TRBV19 and TRBJ1-1; D may be TRBD1 (5 bases). CDR3 in DNA: TGTGCCAGTAGTATCGGGGACGCGGGGACTGAAGCTTTCTTT. Translated, it gives CASSIGDAGTEAFF.